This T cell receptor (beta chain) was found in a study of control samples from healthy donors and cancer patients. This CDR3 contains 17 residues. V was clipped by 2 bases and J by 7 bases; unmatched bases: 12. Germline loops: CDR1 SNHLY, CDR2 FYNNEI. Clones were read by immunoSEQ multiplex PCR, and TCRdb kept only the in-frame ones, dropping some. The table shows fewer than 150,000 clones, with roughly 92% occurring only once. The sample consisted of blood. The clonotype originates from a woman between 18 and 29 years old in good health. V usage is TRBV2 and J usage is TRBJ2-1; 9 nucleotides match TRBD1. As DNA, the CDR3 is TGTGCCAGCAGTGAACGTTGGGGACAGGGTAGAATTAATGAGCAGTTCTTC. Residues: CASSERWGQGRINEQFF.